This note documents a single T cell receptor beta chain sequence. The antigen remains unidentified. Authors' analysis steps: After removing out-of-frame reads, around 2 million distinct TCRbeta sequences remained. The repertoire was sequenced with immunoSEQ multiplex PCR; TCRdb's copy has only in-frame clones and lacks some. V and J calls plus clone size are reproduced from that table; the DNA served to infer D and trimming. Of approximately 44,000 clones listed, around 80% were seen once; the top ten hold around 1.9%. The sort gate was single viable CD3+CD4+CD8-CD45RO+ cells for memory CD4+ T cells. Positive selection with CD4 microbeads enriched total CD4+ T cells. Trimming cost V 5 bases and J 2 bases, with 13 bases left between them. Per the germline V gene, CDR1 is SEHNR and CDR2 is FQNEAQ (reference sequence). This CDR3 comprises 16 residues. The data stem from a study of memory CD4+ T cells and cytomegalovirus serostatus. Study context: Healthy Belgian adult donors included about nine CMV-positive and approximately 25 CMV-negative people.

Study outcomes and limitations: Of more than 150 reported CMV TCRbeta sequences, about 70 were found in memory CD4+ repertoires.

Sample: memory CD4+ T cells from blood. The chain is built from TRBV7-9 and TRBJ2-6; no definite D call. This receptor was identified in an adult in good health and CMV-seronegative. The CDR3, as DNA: TGTGCCAGCAGCCCCGCCATGCGCGCTGGGGCCAACGTCCTGACTTTC. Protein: CASSPAMRAGANVLTF.